This is a list of T cell receptor beta chains from one sample in a study of OX40 agonist ivuxolimab in advanced cancers. TCRdb keeps only in-frame clones here, not all; method: immunoSEQ multiplex PCR. The sample yields some 77,000 clones, approximately 92% seen once. Sequencing used CD4+ or CD8+ T cells sorted from blood, obtained in a trial of the OX40 agonist ivuxolimab. The receptors here all came from an adult with an advanced solid tumor such as melanoma, head and neck, liver or kidney cancer. The CDR3 runs from the conserved cysteine through the conserved F or W. Fields, in order: D gene, J gene, CDR3 length, V gene, clone size, CDR3 DNA, CDR3 protein. D genes are given only for firm matches. Rows give clone size only sometimes, using once, few, many, or a class for an expanded clone.

D: -; J: TRBJ1-1; length: 13; V: TRBV27; size: -; DNA: TGTGCCAGTTTGGACAGAAGGGGGACTGAAGCTTTCTTT; CDR3: CASLDRRGTEAFF
D: -; J: TRBJ2-7; length: 14; V: TRBV30; size: -; DNA: TGCGCCTGGAGTAAGGGTGTACTTTCCTACGAGCAGTACTTC; CDR3: CAWSKGVLSYEQYF
D: -; J: TRBJ1-1; length: 14; V: TRBV19; size: once; DNA: TGTGCCAGTAGTATGGAAGATAGGAACACTGAAGCTTTCTTT; CDR3: CASSMEDRNTEAFF
D: TRBD1; J: TRBJ1-1; length: 16; V: TRBV4-3; size: -; DNA: TGCGCCAGCAGCCAACGGACAGGGCCGGGGAACACTGAAGCTTTCTTT; CDR3: CASSQRTGPGNTEAFF
D: TRBD2; J: TRBJ2-1; length: 17; V: TRBV5-4; size: few; DNA: TGTGCCAGCAGCTTAGGGAAAAGCGGGAGTTCCTACAATGAGCAGTTCTTC; CDR3: CASSLGKSGSSYNEQFF
D: TRBD1; J: TRBJ1-3; length: 15; V: TRBV28; size: -; DNA: TGTGCCAGCGGGTACAGGGGAGGGACTGGAAACACCATATATTTT; CDR3: CASGYRGGTGNTIYF
D: -; J: TRBJ1-6; length: 13; V: TRBV2; size: -; DNA: TGTGCCAGCAGTCGGGGGGAAGTATCACCCCTCCACTTT; CDR3: CASSRGEVSPLHF
D: TRBD1; J: TRBJ1-5; length: 17; V: TRBV7-2; size: -; DNA: TGTGCCAGCAGCTCTGGGACAGGGGGACTCGAACCGGGGCCCCAGCATTTT; CDR3: CASSSGTGGLEPGPQHF
D: -; J: TRBJ1-3; length: 17; V: TRBV1; size: -; DNA: TGCACCAGCAGCCAGCGCCGACAGGCTGGCGCTGGAAACACCATATATTTT; CDR3: CTSSQRRQAGAGNTIYF
D: TRBD1; J: TRBJ2-2; length: 15; V: TRBV19; size: -; DNA: TGTGCCAGTAGTATAGGTCAGGGGGACACCGGGGAGCTGTTTTTT; CDR3: CASSIGQGDTGELFF
D: TRBD1; J: TRBJ1-5; length: 17; V: TRBV19; size: -; DNA: TGTGCCAGTAGTGAAACCGGGACAGGGTATAGCAATCAGCCCCAGCATTTT; CDR3: CASSETGTGYSNQPQHF
D: -; J: TRBJ2-1; length: 16; V: TRBV7-2; size: -; DNA: TGTGCCAGCGCCCTCCGAGAAACTAGATCCTACAATGAGCAGTTCTTC; CDR3: CASALRETRSYNEQFF
D: -; J: TRBJ1-1; length: 14; V: TRBV28; size: -; DNA: TGTGCCAGCAGTTATCCGGGGGGAGGGACTGAAGCTTTCTTT; CDR3: CASSYPGGGTEAFF
D: TRBD1; J: TRBJ1-4; length: 15; V: TRBV7-9; size: -; DNA: TGTGCCAGCAACCCACAGGGGGCCGCGGGTGAAAAACTGTTTTTT; CDR3: CASNPQGAAGEKLFF
D: TRBD1; J: TRBJ1-5; length: 15; V: TRBV6-6; size: -; DNA: TGTGCCAGCAATCTTGACAGGGTAGGAAATCAGCCCCAGCATTTT; CDR3: CASNLDRVGNQPQHF
D: -; J: TRBJ1-2; length: 15; V: TRBV6-1; size: -; DNA: TGTGCCAGCAGGGAACGGGCTGACACGTACTATGGCTACACCTTC; CDR3: CASRERADTYYGYTF
D: -; J: TRBJ1-2; length: 14; V: TRBV6-5; size: -; DNA: TGTGCCAGCAGGTCGGACGGGACTAACTATGGCTACACCTTC; CDR3: CASRSDGTNYGYTF